The sequence of this T cell receptor (beta chain) was determined in a study of response to subunit inactivated influenza vaccine. The study, taken as a whole, reports: After each seasonal influenza vaccination, few new T cells are recruited, the authors suggested.

From the RT-PCR reads, TCRdb called clonotypes with MiXCR, one entry per CDR3 protein. The profile shows about 190,000 distinct CDR3 sequences, approximately 15% of them singletons. This clonotype occurred a few times. Antigen specificity is unknown. CDR1 is SGHRS and CDR2 is YFSETQ in the germline V gene. The V segment lost 4 bases and the J segment 7 bases; nucleotides outside the gene matches: 4. CDR3 length equals 13 residues. J is TRBJ1-2 and V is TRBV5-1; 10 positions match TRBD1. The receptor's source is a man over 45 who received an inactivated influenza vaccine. The sample was CD8+ T cells sorted from PBMCs, taken 5 to 6 days after vaccination. CDR3 coding DNA: TGCGCCAGCAGCGGGACAGGGGTAGTTGGCTACACCTTC. Translated: CASSGTGVVGYTF.